One TCR beta chain is described in this entry. Its target antigen remains unknown. No much larger clonotype is one base removed from it; base qualities were not supplied. TCR beta repertoires were profiled from peripheral blood of 10 to 15 young patients with multiple sclerosis to demonstrate the VDJtools post-analysis software. The patients with multiple sclerosis were children and adolescents between about 6 and 16 years of age. The sample comes from a study of post-analysis software for immune sequencing data (dated by TCRdb to 2014 to 2015). For the wider study: The recorded disease courses included relapsing-remitting, secondary progressive and progressive-relapsing multiple sclerosis, and some patients had no subtype annotation. Patient repertoires were compared against ten to eleven previously published healthy control repertoires from donors aged about 6 to 26 years. A subset of samples was prepared in parallel using single-end sample barcoding, then pooled and co-amplified after Illumina adapter ligation. The full study reports these points: Compared with controls, multiple sclerosis patients had significantly lower normalized Chao1 diversity, a finding suggesting substantial peripheral T-cell clonal expansion. Direct clustering with F measure showed strong co-clustering of samples prepared in the same batch, prompting a batch-effect correction. Significantly higher frequencies in patients than in controls were found for several TRBV segments, including TRBV5-6, TRBV5-1 and TRBV20-1. The multiple sclerosis patient group was slightly younger than the control group.

Library prep was done by PCR. TCRdb lists the instrument as Illumina HiSeq 2500. Unique molecular identifiers were incorporated into TCR beta cDNA libraries to reduce PCR and sequencing biases. Roughly 0.5 million cDNA molecules were obtained per 1 to 10 million input T cells, so each molecule approximated one T cell. The same protocol used for the earlier healthy control dataset was applied to prepare and sequence the patient libraries. Samples belonging to the same batch were prepared together, multiplexed and sequenced on a shared HiSeq lane. In the original analysis: MIGEC handled the raw barcoded reads, throwing out single-read molecular identifier groups before consensus assembly and CDR3 extraction. VDJtools was used for post-analysis of the clonotype tables, and diversity was normalized by down-sampling every dataset to the size of the smallest sample. In repertoire overlap clustering, CDR3 amino acid sequences, but not nucleotide sequences, were matched to correct batch-related cross-sample contamination. The public reads were reanalyzed by TCRdb: fastp trimming at Q25, MiXCR alignment, in-frame beta chains only. Each CDR3 protein gets just one entry, which takes the most common genes and DNA from the rows behind it. The V and J calls come from TCRdb's annotation, not from the publication. Within this sample are a few hundred thousand distinct CDR3 sequences, with less than 40% of them counted one time only. The ten largest account for roughly 13% of the sample.

The germline V gene encodes CDR1 DFQATT and CDR2 SNEGSKA (reference sequence). V was cut back by 6 bases and J by 0 bases, leaving a gap of 18 bases between them. The CDR3 runs 17 amino acids, cysteine and phenylalanine included. Only the CDR3 portion is preserved as DNA: 51 bases, with reading frame beginning at the first base. The rearrangement combines TRBV20-1 with TRBJ2-6; possibly the D gene is TRBD1, per 6 matching bases. The source material was blood. The TCR sequence derives from a girl aged 10 to 17 with multiple sclerosis. The bases read TGCAGTGCAAACGGACAGCACCTTATCTCTGGGGCCAACGTCCTGACTTTC. The encoded protein is CSANGQHLISGANVLTF.